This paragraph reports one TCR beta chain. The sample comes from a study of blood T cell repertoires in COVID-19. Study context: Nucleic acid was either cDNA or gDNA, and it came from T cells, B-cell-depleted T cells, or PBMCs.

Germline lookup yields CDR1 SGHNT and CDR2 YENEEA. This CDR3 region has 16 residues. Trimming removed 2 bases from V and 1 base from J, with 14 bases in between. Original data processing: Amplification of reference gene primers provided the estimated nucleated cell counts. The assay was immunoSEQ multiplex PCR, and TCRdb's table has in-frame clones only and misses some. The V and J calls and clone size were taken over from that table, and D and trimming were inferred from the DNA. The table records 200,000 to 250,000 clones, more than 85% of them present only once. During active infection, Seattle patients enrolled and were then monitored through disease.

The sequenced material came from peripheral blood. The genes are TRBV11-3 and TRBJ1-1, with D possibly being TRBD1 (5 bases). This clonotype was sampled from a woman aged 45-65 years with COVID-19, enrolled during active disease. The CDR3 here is CASSLWSGQQNTEAFF. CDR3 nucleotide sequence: TGTGCCAGCAGCTTATGGTCAGGGCAGCAGAACACTGAAGCTTTCTTT. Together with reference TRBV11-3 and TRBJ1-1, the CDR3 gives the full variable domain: EAGVVQSPRYKIIEKKQPVAFWCNPISGHNTLYWYLQNLGQGPELLIRYENEEAVDDSQLPKDRFSAERLKGVDSTLKIQPAELGDSAVYLCASSLWSGQQNTEAFFGQGTRLTVV.